Below are 25 T cell receptor beta chains sequenced from a single sample in a study of blood T cell repertoires in COVID-19. Libraries were prepared by immunoSEQ multiplex PCR; TCRdb keeps only in-frame clonotypes and omits some of them. The table has around 460,000 clones, about 87% seen once; the top ten hold roughly 0.84%. The source material was peripheral blood. The receptor set was obtained from a young man with COVID-19, enrolled during active disease.

The gene calls are TRBV21-1 and TRBJ2-2; the D segment call TRBD2 is taken from the table without a DNA check. TRBV21-1 is deemed a pseudogene. The CDR3 is 18 residues long. The CDR3 protein is CASSKGLAGAPGTGELFF. As DNA, the CDR3 is TGTGCCAGCAGCAAAGGACTAGCGGGAGCCCCGGGTACCGGGGAGCTGTTTTTT.

The chain couples TRBV19 to TRBJ2-3; D remains ambiguous. Germline CDR1 is LNHDA and CDR2 is SQIVND (reference sequence). The CDR3 extends over 14 amino acids. The ends were cut back, 3 bases at V and 3 bases at J, with 10 bases in the middle. The CDR3: CASSIVLPTDTQYF. The DNA for the CDR3 is TGTGCCAGTAGTATCGTGCTACCTACAGATACGCAGTATTTT.

This clone was observed a single time. The rearrangement uses TRBV7-2 and TRBJ2-1; unclear D gene. CDR3 length: 15 residues. CDR1 and CDR2 from the germline V gene are SGHTA and FQGNSA. V was trimmed by 1 base and J by 6 bases, leaving 13 bases between them. The DNA of the CDR3 is TGTGCCAGCAGCTTAGATCCAGTGCCTGGCAATGAGCAGTTCTTC. Protein: CASSLDPVPGNEQFF.

The rearrangement links TRBV19 to TRBJ1-4; TRBD1 agrees at 7 bases. Germline CDR1 LNHDA, CDR2 SQIVND (reference sequence). V dropped 6 bases and J dropped 4; count of bases not matched to a gene: 5. The CDR3 covers 14 residues. The CDR3 DNA follows: TGTGCCAGTAGGGGACAGCGCCTTAATGAAAAACTGTTTTTT. Translating gives CASRGQRLNEKLFF.

The V call is TRBV10-3, the J call TRBJ2-7; tentative D call: TRBD1 (5 bases). Trimming took off 3 bases at V and 4 bases at J, with 13 bases between the two ends. This CDR3 has 14 amino acids. Per the germline V gene, CDR1 is ENHRY and CDR2 is SYGVKD. This chain's CDR3 is CAISEGIGVYEQYF. The CDR3, as DNA: TGTGCCATCAGTGAAGGGATAGGGGTTTACGAGCAGTACTTC.

The chain carries TRBV30 and TRBJ2-7; 10 bases are a match to TRBD2. This CDR3 region has 16 residues. Germline CDR1 and CDR2: GTSNPN and SVGIG (reference sequence). Unmatched junction bases numbered 13, after V lost 3 bases and J lost 5 bases. The CDR3 nucleotides read TGTGCCTGGAGCATTCCGGGACTAGCGAGGGGTGACGAGCAGTACTTC. Amino acid sequence: CAWSIPGLARGDEQYF.

This clone was seen a single time. The chain employs TRBV7-6 and TRBJ2-5; TRBD2 matches 11 bases. V trimming: 4 bases; J trimming: 4 bases; junction bases outside the gene matches: 5. The germline V gene encodes CDR1 SGHVS and CDR2 FNYEAQ. The CDR3 runs 15 residues. DNA for the CDR3: TGTGCCAGCAGCTCAGGACTAGCGGGTACAGAGACCCAGTACTTC. Its translation: CASSSGLAGTETQYF.

This rearrangement joins TRBV2 to TRBJ2-1; a possible D gene is TRBD1 (5 bases). V was shortened by 6 bases and J by 8 bases, with 17 bases between the two germline ends. CDR3 length: 14 amino acids. Germline CDR1 SNHLY, CDR2 FYNNEI. CDR3 bases: TGTGCCAGCAGGGTCACAGGCTCGTGGGATGAGCAGTTCTTC. Translated: CASRVTGSWDEQFF.

This sequence joins TRBV6-5 and TRBJ2-5; maybe TRBD1 (6 bases). This CDR3 is 15 amino acids long. Looked up from germline, CDR1 is MNHEY and CDR2 is SVGAGI. V was clipped by 6 bases and J by 0 bases, with 14 bases between them. CDR3 residues: CASRDGTLHQETQYF. The CDR3 bases are TGTGCCAGCAGAGACGGGACACTCCACCAAGAGACCCAGTACTTC.

This rearrangement joins TRBV5-4 to TRBJ2-6; D gene ambiguous. This CDR3 contains 15 residues. Germline loops: CDR1 SGHNT, CDR2 YYREEE (reference sequence). V lost 2 bases and J lost 0, with 6 bases in between. The CDR3 DNA sequence: TGTGCCAGCAGCTTTACAGTCTCTGGGGCCAACGTCCTGACTTTC. This codes for CASSFTVSGANVLTF.

This chain uses TRBV6-6 with TRBJ1-5; 7 nucleotides agree with TRBD1. The CDR3 totals 15 residues. Germline CDR1 is MNHNY and CDR2 is SVGAGI (reference sequence). J was trimmed by 5 bases and V by 2 bases; bases with no gene match: 6. CDR3 nucleotide sequence: TGTGCCAGCAGTTACCTACAGGGGCTTGATCAGCCCCAGCATTTT. It specifies CASSYLQGLDQPQHF.

V usage is TRBV19 and J usage is TRBJ2-1; 12 bases map to TRBD2. CDR1 and CDR2 (germline): LNHDA, SQIVND (reference sequence). Trimming removed 6 bases from V and 10 bases from J; junction bases left unmatched: 16. The CDR3 contains 17 residues. This CDR3 is CASSDLAGGPILFEQFF. The DNA of the CDR3 is TGTGCCAGTAGCGACCTAGCGGGAGGGCCCATATTATTCGAGCAGTTCTTC.

The chain uses TRBV2 and TRBJ1-2, with D possibly TRBD1 on 6 matching bases. This CDR3 is built from 14 residues. V shed 10 bases and J shed 5 bases, with 20 bases lying between them. Germline V gene data show CDR1 as SNHLY and CDR2 as FYNNEI. CDR3 residues: CAIPRGDQGYGYTF. For the CDR3, the DNA is TGTGCCATCCCCCGGGGAGATCAGGGGTATGGCTACACCTTC.

V usage is TRBV11-2 and J usage is TRBJ2-3, with D hard to call. This CDR3 is built from 16 residues. Germline values: CDR1 SGHAT, CDR2 FQNNGV. Trimming shortened V by 7 bases and J by 2 bases, and 19 bases separated the two germline ends. The CDR3 DNA reads as TGTGCCAGCAACCACCGAGAAGGAGAAATCACAGATACGCAGTATTTT. This translates into CASNHREGEITDTQYF.

The DNA of the CDR3 is TGTGCCAGTAGTATTATGACAGACCCCCCCGACGAGCAGTACTTC. Amino acid sequence: CASSIMTDPPDEQYF. This chain uses TRBV19 with TRBJ2-7, with D perhaps matching TRBD1 (5 bases). Germline CDR1 is LNHDA and CDR2 is SQIVND (reference sequence). V dropped 3 bases and J dropped 5 bases, with 17 bases sitting between them. This CDR3 spans 15 amino acids.

This clone was observed a handful of times. This chain links TRBV6-2 or TRBV6-3 with TRBJ2-7; 11 bases line up with TRBD1. This CDR3 region has 17 residues. The germline CDR1 and CDR2 sequences are MNHEY and SVGEGT. Trimming cost V 0 bases and J 4 bases; bases outside gene matches: 8. CDR3 nucleotides: TGTGCCAGCAGTTACTCTGATCGAGGGACAGGGGGTTACGAGCAGTACTTC. Residues: CASSYSDRGTGGYEQYF.

This clone was counted a few times. This chain joins TRBV6-5 and TRBJ2-7; no definite D call. CDR1 and CDR2 (germline): MNHEY, SVGAGI. Deletions cut 8 bases from V and 2 bases from J, with 10 bases between. The CDR3 length is 12 residues. The CDR3 loop reads CASLGAPYEQYF. The CDR3 coding sequence is TGTGCCAGCCTAGGCGCACCCTACGAGCAGTACTTC.

Here the CDR3 reads CASRRGSGTDTQYF. The CDR3 DNA is TGTGCCAGCAGAAGGGGGTCGGGCACAGATACGCAGTATTTT. The chain couples TRBV27 to TRBJ2-3, with D perhaps TRBD1 (6 bases). The CDR3 is 14 amino acids. Trimming took 6 bases from V and 1 from J, leaving 11 bases between them. Germline CDR1 and CDR2: MNHEY and SMNVEV (reference sequence).

This chain uses TRBV5-1 with TRBJ2-1; 7 nucleotides align to TRBD2. The germline V gene encodes CDR1 SGHRS and CDR2 YFSETQ. Germline trimming cut 4 bases from V and 5 bases from J; bases unmatched to any gene: 9. CDR3 size: 15 residues. The CDR3 spells CASSRGTTIDNEQFF. CDR3 in DNA: TGCGCCAGCAGCCGAGGGACTACCATAGACAATGAGCAGTTCTTC.

The chain combines TRBV29-1 with TRBJ2-5; D possibly corresponds to TRBD1 (5 bases). V was cut by 1 base and J by 0 bases, with 6 bases left in between. CDR3 size: 13 residues. Germline V gene data show CDR1 as SQVTM and CDR2 as ANQGSEA. CDR3 loop: CSVEGRDQETQYF. The CDR3 nucleotides are TGCAGCGTTGAAGGCAGGGACCAAGAGACCCAGTACTTC.

About this clone: At the DNA level, this CDR3 is encoded by other sequences in the same sample as well. The genes are TRBV3-1 (or the pseudogene TRBV3-2) and TRBJ1-1; TRBD1 aligns across 7 bases. V was clipped by 1 base and J by 1 base; unmatched bases: 0. This CDR3 is 14 amino acids long. CDR1 and CDR2 from the germline V gene are LGHDT and YNNKEL (reference sequence). DNA of the CDR3: TGTGCCAGCAGCCAAGGACAGGGGAACACTGAAGCTTTCTTT. This gives the protein CASSQGQGNTEAFF.

The V gene is TRBV2, the J gene TRBJ2-1; TRBD2 matches at 15 bases. J was trimmed by 5 bases and V by 2 bases; bases with no gene match: 10. CDR3 length: 19 residues. The germline gives CDR1 SNHLY, CDR2 FYNNEI. In DNA form, the CDR3 reads TGTGCCAGCAGTGAATACTTTCGGACTAGCGGGGGGGAAAACAATGAGCAGTTCTTC. Amino acids: CASSEYFRTSGGENNEQFF.

The chain links TRBV6-5 to TRBJ1-6; TRBD1 matches 7 bases. J gave up 5 bases and V 6 bases, and 4 bases lay outside the gene matches. The germline V gene has CDR1 MNHEY and CDR2 SVGAGI. This CDR3 comprises 14 residues. CDR3 sequence: CASRTGTDNSPLHF. CDR3 in DNA: TGTGCCAGCAGAACCGGGACAGATAATTCACCCCTCCACTTT.

The V call is TRBV6-5, the J call TRBJ1-2; no definite D call. Germline V gene data show CDR1 as MNHEY and CDR2 as SVGAGI. Trimming cost V 8 bases and J 3 bases, with 13 bases left between them. The CDR3 extends over 13 amino acids. CDR3 bases: TGTGCCAGCCAGGTGGTTATAGACTATGGCTACACCTTC. This sequence encodes CASQVVIDYGYTF.

CDR3: CASSISGGETQYF. The CDR3 coding sequence is TGTGCCAGCAGTATTAGCGGGGGAGAGACCCAGTACTTC. V usage is TRBV5-5 and J usage is TRBJ2-5; 9 nucleotides line up with TRBD2. The length of the CDR3 is 13 residues. The trim removed 5 bases at V and 4 bases at J, leaving 3 bases unmatched. Germline-derived CDR1 and CDR2 are SGHKS and YYEKEE (reference sequence).